The T cell receptor (beta chain) described here comes from a study of cytomegalovirus exposure and HLA in healthy donors. The PCR was carried out with 60 Vbeta primers and 13 Jbeta primers. TCRdb keeps only in-frame clones here, not all; method: immunoSEQ multiplex PCR. The sample consists of 91,000 or so clones, around 80% of them appearing once. Sequenced input: PBMCs. This sequence originates from a young man in good health and CMV-seropositive.

This CDR3 is CASSEHPIEGYTF. DNA for the CDR3: TGTGCCAGCAGTGAACATCCGATCGAGGGCTACACCTTC. V and J are TRBV6-1 and TRBJ1-2, with D hard to call. This CDR3 spans 13 amino acids. V dropped 2 bases and J dropped 8 bases, with 12 bases sitting between them. Germline CDR1 MNHNS, CDR2 SASEGT.